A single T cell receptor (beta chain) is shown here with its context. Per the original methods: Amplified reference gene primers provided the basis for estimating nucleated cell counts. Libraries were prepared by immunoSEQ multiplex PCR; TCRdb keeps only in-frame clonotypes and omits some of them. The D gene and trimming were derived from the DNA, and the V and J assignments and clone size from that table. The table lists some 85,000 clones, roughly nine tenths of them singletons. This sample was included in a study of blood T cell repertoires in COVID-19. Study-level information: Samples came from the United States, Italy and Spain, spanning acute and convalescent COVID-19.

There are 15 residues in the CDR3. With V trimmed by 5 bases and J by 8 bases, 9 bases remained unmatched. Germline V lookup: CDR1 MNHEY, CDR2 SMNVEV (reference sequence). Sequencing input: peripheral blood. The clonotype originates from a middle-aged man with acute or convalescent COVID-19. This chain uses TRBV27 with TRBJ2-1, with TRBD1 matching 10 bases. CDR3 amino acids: CASSPRDRGSDEQFF. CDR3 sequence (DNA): TGTGCCAGCAGTCCTCGGGACAGGGGAAGCGATGAGCAGTTCTTC.